This T cell receptor (beta chain) was sequenced in a study of identical twins. MiXCR, applied by TCRdb to the 5' RACE reads, yields one record per CDR3 protein. The sample holds hundreds of thousands of distinct CDR3 sequences; more than 8% are singletons and the top ten take around 7.1%. The germline V and J ends were trimmed by 3 bases and 4 bases, with 10 bases remaining between them. CDR1 is MGHRA, CDR2 YSYEKL, per germline. The CDR3 is 13 amino acids. These sequences were also reported in another study, on yellow fever vaccine responses in identical twins.

The chain employs TRBV4-1 and TRBJ2-7, with a tentative D call TRBD1 (5 bases). This sequence originates from a woman younger than 30 in good health. Source material: CD8+ T cells sorted from blood. The CDR3 bases are TGCGCCAGCAGCCAGGACACCCTATACGAGCAGTACTTC. Translated: CASSQDTLYEQYF.